The 6 T cell receptor beta chains below all came from one sample that was sequenced in a study of blood T cell repertoires in COVID-19. Data came from immunoSEQ multiplex PCR; TCRdb stores just in-frame clones and leaves some out. The sample has nearly 250,000 clones, 70% to 85% seen once. What was sequenced was peripheral blood. The receptors were sampled from an elderly woman with acute or convalescent COVID-19.

The CDR3 nucleotides are TGTGCCAGCAGCTTAGTACGGGACTCTGGGGCCAACGTCCTGACTTTC. This translates into CASSLVRDSGANVLTF. The chain couples TRBV13 to TRBJ2-6, with D perhaps matching TRBD2 (5 bases). Trimming stripped 1 base from V and 0 bases from J, with 7 bases between. There are 16 residues in the CDR3. In germline, CDR1 is PRHDT, CDR2 FYEKMQ (reference sequence).

The V gene is TRBV7-2, the J gene TRBJ2-2, with 12 bases matching TRBD1. The CDR3 totals 17 residues. Germline V lookup: CDR1 SGHTA, CDR2 FQGNSA. V was clipped by 5 bases and J by 9 bases; unmatched bases: 13. For the CDR3, the DNA is TGTGCCAGCAGCGCCGGGGGGACAGGGGGCCTTTCCCGGGAGCTGTTTTTT. Protein sequence: CASSAGGTGGLSRELFF. Complete variable domain (other parts from reference TRBV7-2 and TRBJ2-2): GAGVSQSPSNKVTEKGKDVELRCDPISGHTALYWYRQSLGQGLEFLIYFQGNSAPDKSGLPSDRFSAERTGGSVSTLTIQRTQQEDSAVYLCASSAGGTGGLSRELFFGEGSRLTVL.

To note about this clone: The identical CDR3 is also encoded by other nucleotide sequences in the sample. The chain carries TRBV2 and TRBJ2-7; 9 nucleotides match TRBD1. Unmatched junction bases numbered 3, after V lost 4 bases and J lost 5 bases. Germline V CDR1 and CDR2: SNHLY, FYNNEI. The CDR3 contains 13 residues. CDR3 in DNA: TGTGCCAGCAGTGCGGACAGGGGCCACGAGCAGTACTTC. This translates into CASSADRGHEQYF.

This clone was picked up a small number of times. The chain has TRBV7-9 and TRBJ1-1; D gene uncertain. V was cut by 3 bases and J by 1 base, with 6 bases left in between. In germline, CDR1 is SEHNR, CDR2 FQNEAQ (reference sequence). The CDR3 consists of 13 residues. The CDR3 loop reads CASSFEQNTEAFF. As DNA, the CDR3 is TGTGCCAGCAGCTTCGAGCAGAACACTGAAGCTTTCTTT.

This clone has a single count. This chain uses TRBV27 with TRBJ1-1, with TRBD1 matching over 7 bases. The CDR3 consists of 13 residues. Germline V gene data show CDR1 as MNHEY and CDR2 as SMNVEV (reference sequence). The V gene end was trimmed by 10 bases and the J gene end by 3 bases; junction bases not matched to a gene: 8. CDR3 protein: CATWDSPYTEAFF. The CDR3 coding sequence is TGTGCCACCTGGGACAGTCCCTACACTGAAGCTTTCTTT.

The genes are TRBV5-4 and TRBJ2-6, with 8 nucleotides matching TRBD1. The CDR3 contains 15 residues. J gave up 2 bases and V 4 bases, and 2 bases lay outside the gene matches. Germline-derived CDR1 and CDR2 are SGHNT and YYREEE (reference sequence). The CDR3 loop reads CASSLQGAGANVLTF. The CDR3 DNA sequence: TGTGCCAGCAGCCTACAGGGGGCTGGGGCCAACGTCCTGACTTTC. Drawing the rest from reference TRBV5-4 and TRBJ2-6, the complete variable domain is ETGVTQSPTHLIKTRGQQVTLRCSSQSGHNTVSWYQQALGQGPQFIFQYYREEENGRGNFPPRFSGLQFPNYSSELNVNALELDDSALYLCASSLQGAGANVLTFGAGSRLTVL.